This T cell receptor (beta chain) was sequenced during a study of T cells in Graves' hyperthyroidism and ophthalmopathy. Patients aged 18 to 65 had newly diagnosed hyperthyroidism of under 2 months' duration. In regard to this clonotype: Its antigen is undetermined.

Broader study findings: Most expanded thyroid clonotypes above 0.001 recurred in blood.

In germline, CDR1 is SQVTM, CDR2 ANQGSEA. V gave up 4 bases and J gave up 3 bases, with 16 bases separating them. The CDR3 runs 14 residues. Amplification of TCR beta CDR3 regions used RNA as the template. First-round RT-PCR with HTBI primers amplified the TCR CDR3 region. TCRdb re-derived calls from the multiplex PCR reads in MiXCR, one entry per CDR3 protein. The sample consists of roughly 700,000 distinct CDR3 sequences, just over 35% of them appearing once. The sample comprised blood. The source of this sequence is a woman aged 35 to 49 with Graves' hyperthyroidism. The V call is TRBV29-1, the J call TRBJ2-7; D is tentatively TRBD1 or TRBD2 (5 bases each). The CDR3 DNA sequence: TGCAGCGTTGTAGGGGACGGCTATGGCTACGAGCAGTACTTC. Translation gives CSVVGDGYGYEQYF.